One and the same sample provided the 13 T cell receptor beta chains below, sequenced in a study of identical twins. MiXCR, applied by TCRdb to the 5' RACE reads, yields one record per CDR3 protein. The table includes around 1.7 million distinct CDR3 sequences, about 32% detected once. Sequencing was performed on cord blood. The receptors derive from a newborn girl in good health.

The chain has TRBV2 and TRBJ2-1; 7 nucleotides align to TRBD1. The J call may be incorrect, as the DNA end agrees better with TRBJ2-7. This CDR3 has 14 amino acids. CDR1 and CDR2 (germline): SNHLY, FYNNEI. The CDR3 protein is CASRGGSPTNEQYF. The CDR3 nucleotides read TGTGCCAGTCGAGGGGGCTCTCCTACCAATGAGCAGTACTTC.

This clonotype was detected ten times or more. This chain joins TRBV7-2 and TRBJ2-3; D may be TRBD2 (6 bases). The CDR3 spans 15 residues. Germline values: CDR1 SGHTA, CDR2 FQGNSA. V gave up 4 bases and J gave up 2 bases, with 13 bases separating them. The CDR3 is CASSWDFLITDTQYF. As DNA, the CDR3 is TGTGCCAGCAGCTGGGACTTTTTGATCACAGATACGCAGTATTTT. Together with reference TRBV7-2 and TRBJ2-3, the CDR3 gives the full variable domain: GAGVSQSPSNKVTEKGKDVELRCDPISGHTALYWYRQSLGQGLEFLIYFQGNSAPDKSGLPSDRFSAERTGGSVSTLTIQRTQQEDSAVYLCASSWDFLITDTQYFGPGTRLTVL.

This chain links TRBV27 with TRBJ2-1; D might be TRBD2 (5 bases). The DNA end is a closer match to TRBJ2-7, so the J assignment may be wrong. Germline-derived CDR1 and CDR2 are MNHEY and SMNVEV (reference sequence). This CDR3 is built from 15 residues. This CDR3 reads CASSLNRGPYNEQYF. CDR3 DNA: TGTGCCAGCAGTTTAAACCGGGGTCCCTACAATGAGCAGTACTTC.

The chain combines TRBV3-1 with TRBJ1-5; the D gene is possibly TRBD1 (5 bases). The ends were cut back, 1 base at V and 6 bases at J, with 10 bases in the middle. The CDR3 is 14 amino acids. CDR1 LGHDT and CDR2 YNNKEL come from the germline V gene (reference sequence). Here the CDR3 DNA reads TGTGCCAGCAGCCAAGGGGGCGGGTTTCAGCCCCAGCATTTT. Its protein is CASSQGGGFQPQHF.

The chain combines TRBV10-3 with TRBJ2-3, with 7 bases aligning to TRBD2. Trimming removed 10 bases from V and 1 base from J; junction bases left unmatched: 14. Germline loops: CDR1 ENHRY, CDR2 SYGVKD. CDR3 length equals 16 residues. The CDR3 region is CATQQGGAGGTDTQYF. CDR3 DNA sequence: TGTGCCACCCAGCAAGGTGGGGCGGGGGGCACAGATACGCAGTATTTT.

This clonotype was detected only once. The rearrangement uses TRBV29-1 and TRBJ2-5; possible D gene TRBD1, 6 bases. Germline V gene data show CDR1 as SQVTM and CDR2 as ANQGSEA. Trimming pared 7 bases from V and 11 bases from J, leaving 23 bases between. The length of the CDR3 is 13 residues. The CDR3 DNA sequence: TGCAGCGCCTACCGGACAGCCTACAATGAGCAGTACTTC. It specifies CSAYRTAYNEQYF.

This clonotype was detected a few times. V gene TRBV7-2 combines with J gene TRBJ1-6; a possible D gene is TRBD1 (5 bases). The CDR3 is 17 residues long. Germline values: CDR1 SGHTA, CDR2 FQGNSA. V shed 1 base and J shed 4 bases, with 14 bases lying between them. CDR3 DNA sequence: TGTGCCAGCAGCTTAGTGGGGGGTGGAGGATATAATTCACCCCTCCACTTT. This gives the protein CASSLVGGGGYNSPLHF.

This clonotype has more than one count but fewer than ten. The CDR3 reads CASSLAVYSGETQYF. CDR3 nucleotides: TGTGCCAGCAGCTTAGCTGTCTATTCGGGAGAGACCCAGTACTTC. The V and J genes are TRBV7-6 and TRBJ2-5; unclear D gene. V was clipped by 0 bases and J by 4 bases, with 12 bases between them. Germline CDR1 is SGHVS and CDR2 is FNYEAQ. This CDR3 has 15 residues.

The chain recombines TRBV27 with TRBJ2-1; weak D call: TRBD1 (7 bases). The germline V gene encodes CDR1 MNHEY and CDR2 SMNVEV (reference sequence). CDR3 length: 16 amino acids. Trimming stripped 5 bases from V and 2 bases from J, with 16 bases between. Written as DNA, the CDR3 is TGTGCCAGCAGTCCCCCACAGGGGAGGACCTACAATGAGCAGTTCTTC. Encoded protein: CASSPPQGRTYNEQFF.

CDR3 DNA sequence: TGTGCCAGCAGTCCCCGGGACCTGGTAGGAGCCCTAAATCAGCCCCAGCATTTT. It encodes CASSPRDLVGALNQPQHF. The chain carries TRBV6-1 and TRBJ1-5; D is perhaps TRBD1 (5 bases). In germline, CDR1 is MNHNS, CDR2 SASEGT. V was shortened by 5 bases and J by 4 bases, with 24 bases between the two germline ends. CDR3 size: 18 residues.

For this clonotype: A much bigger clone sits one base away, suggesting this may be a read error. This chain joins TRBV7-7 and TRBJ2-7, with D possibly being TRBD1 (5 bases). The V end lost 5 bases, the J end lost 7 bases, and 15 bases lay between the germline ends. CDR3 length: 13 residues. Germline CDR1 SSHAT, CDR2 FNYEAQ (reference sequence). The CDR3 is CASSHGQYNEQYF. CDR3 in DNA: TGTGCCAGCAGCCACGGACAATACAATGAGCAGTACTTC.

The V and J genes are TRBV28 and TRBJ2-3; D remains unclear. V lost 4 bases and J 4 bases, leaving 12 bases between the germline ends. Per germline, CDR1 MDHEN and CDR2 SYDVKM. The CDR3 loop spans 14 amino acids. In DNA, the CDR3 is TGTGCCAGCAGTTCCCCTATTATGGCAGATACGCAGTATTTT. It codes for CASSSPIMADTQYF.

This clonotype was observed a few times. This chain links TRBV12-3 or TRBV12-4 with TRBJ2-1, with D maybe TRBD2 (7 bases). This CDR3 spans 15 amino acids. The germline V and J ends were trimmed by 7 bases and 2 bases, with 15 bases remaining between them. CDR3 sequence reads: CASTRGGAAYNEQFF. CDR3 DNA: TGTGCCAGCACTAGGGGGGGGGCCGCCTACAATGAGCAGTTCTTC.